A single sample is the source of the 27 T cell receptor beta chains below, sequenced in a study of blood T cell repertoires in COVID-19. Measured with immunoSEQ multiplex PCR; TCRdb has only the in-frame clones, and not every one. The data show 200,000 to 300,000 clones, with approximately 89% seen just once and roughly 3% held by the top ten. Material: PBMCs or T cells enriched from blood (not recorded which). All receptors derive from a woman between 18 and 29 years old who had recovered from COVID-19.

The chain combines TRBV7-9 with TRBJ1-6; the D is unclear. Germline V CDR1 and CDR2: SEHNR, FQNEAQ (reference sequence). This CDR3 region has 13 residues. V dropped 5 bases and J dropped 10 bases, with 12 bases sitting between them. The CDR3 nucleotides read TGTGCCAGCAGCCTATCTAACAGATCACCCCTCCACTTT. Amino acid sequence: CASSLSNRSPLHF.

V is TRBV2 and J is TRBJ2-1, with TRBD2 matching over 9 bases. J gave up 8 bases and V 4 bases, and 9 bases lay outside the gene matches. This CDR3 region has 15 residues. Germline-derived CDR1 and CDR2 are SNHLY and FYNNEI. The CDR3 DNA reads TGTGCCAGCAGTGGGGCTAGCGGGATAAACTATGAGCAGTTCTTC. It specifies CASSGASGINYEQFF.

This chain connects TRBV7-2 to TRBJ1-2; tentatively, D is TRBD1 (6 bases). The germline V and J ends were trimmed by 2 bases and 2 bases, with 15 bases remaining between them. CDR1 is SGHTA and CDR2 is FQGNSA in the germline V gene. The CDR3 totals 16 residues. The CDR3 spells CASSLRPDSRNYGYTF. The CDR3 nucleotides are TGTGCCAGCAGCTTAAGACCGGACAGCCGAAACTATGGCTACACCTTC.

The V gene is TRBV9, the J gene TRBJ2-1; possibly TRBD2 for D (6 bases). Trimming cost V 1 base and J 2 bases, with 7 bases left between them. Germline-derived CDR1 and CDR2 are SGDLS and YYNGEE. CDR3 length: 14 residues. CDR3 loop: CASSVRTTYNEQFF. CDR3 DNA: TGTGCCAGCAGCGTAAGGACTACCTACAATGAGCAGTTCTTC.

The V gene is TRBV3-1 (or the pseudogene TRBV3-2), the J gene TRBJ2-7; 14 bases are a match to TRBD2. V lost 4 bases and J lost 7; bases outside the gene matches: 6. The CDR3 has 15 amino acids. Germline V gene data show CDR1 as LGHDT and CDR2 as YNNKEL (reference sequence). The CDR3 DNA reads TGTGCCAGCAGCCCGGGACTAGCGGGAGAGGGAGAGCAGTACTTC. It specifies CASSPGLAGEGEQYF.

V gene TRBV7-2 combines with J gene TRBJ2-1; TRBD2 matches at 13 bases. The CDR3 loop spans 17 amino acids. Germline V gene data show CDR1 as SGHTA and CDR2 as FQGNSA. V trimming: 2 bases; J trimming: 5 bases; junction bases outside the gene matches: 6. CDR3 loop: CASSLRPGLAGNNEQFF. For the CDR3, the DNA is TGTGCCAGCAGCTTAAGACCGGGACTAGCGGGGAACAATGAGCAGTTCTTC.

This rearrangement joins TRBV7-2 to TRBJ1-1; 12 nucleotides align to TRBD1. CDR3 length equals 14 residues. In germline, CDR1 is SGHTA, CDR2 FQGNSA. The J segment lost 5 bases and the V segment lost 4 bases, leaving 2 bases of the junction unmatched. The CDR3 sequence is CASSWDRGRTEAFF. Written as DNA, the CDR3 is TGTGCCAGCAGCTGGGACAGGGGGCGAACTGAAGCTTTCTTT.

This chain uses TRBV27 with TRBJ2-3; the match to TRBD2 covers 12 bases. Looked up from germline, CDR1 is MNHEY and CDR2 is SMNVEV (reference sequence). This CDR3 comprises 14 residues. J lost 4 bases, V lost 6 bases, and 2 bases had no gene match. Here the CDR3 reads CASRGLAGSDTQYF. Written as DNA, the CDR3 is TGTGCCAGCAGGGGACTAGCGGGTTCAGATACGCAGTATTTT.

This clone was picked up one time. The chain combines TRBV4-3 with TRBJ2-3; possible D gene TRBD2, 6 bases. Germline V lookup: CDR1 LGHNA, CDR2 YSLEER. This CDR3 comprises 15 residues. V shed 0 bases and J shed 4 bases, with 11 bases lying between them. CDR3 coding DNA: TGCGCCAGCAGCCAAGAAACGCGGGGTTCAGATACGCAGTATTTT. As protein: CASSQETRGSDTQYF.

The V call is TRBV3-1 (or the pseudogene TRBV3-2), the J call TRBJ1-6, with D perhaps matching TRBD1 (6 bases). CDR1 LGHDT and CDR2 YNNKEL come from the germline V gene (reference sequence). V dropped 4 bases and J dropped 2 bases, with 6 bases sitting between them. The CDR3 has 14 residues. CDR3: CASSRGPYNSPLHF. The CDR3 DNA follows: TGTGCCAGCAGCCGGGGGCCCTATAATTCACCCCTCCACTTT.

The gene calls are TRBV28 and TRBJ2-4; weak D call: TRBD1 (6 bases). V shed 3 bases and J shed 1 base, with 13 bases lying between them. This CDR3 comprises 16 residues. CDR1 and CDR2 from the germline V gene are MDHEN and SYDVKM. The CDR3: CASSFSFQGAKNIQYF. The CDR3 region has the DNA TGTGCCAGCAGTTTTAGTTTCCAGGGGGCCAAAAACATTCAGTACTTC.

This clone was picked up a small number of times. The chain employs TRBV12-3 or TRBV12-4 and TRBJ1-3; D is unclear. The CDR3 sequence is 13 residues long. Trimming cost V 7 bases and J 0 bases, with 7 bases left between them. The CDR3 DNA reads TGTGCCAGCACCAGAGGCTCTGGAAACACCATATATTTT. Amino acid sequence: CASTRGSGNTIYF.

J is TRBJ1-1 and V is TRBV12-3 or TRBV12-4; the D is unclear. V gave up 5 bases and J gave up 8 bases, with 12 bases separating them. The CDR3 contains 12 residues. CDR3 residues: CASSRTRREAFF. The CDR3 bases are TGTGCCAGCAGTCGAACGAGGCGGGAAGCTTTCTTT.

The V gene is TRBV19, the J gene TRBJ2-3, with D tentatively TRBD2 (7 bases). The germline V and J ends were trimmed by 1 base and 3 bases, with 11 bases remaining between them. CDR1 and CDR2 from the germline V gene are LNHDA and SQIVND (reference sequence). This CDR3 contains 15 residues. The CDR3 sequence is CASSIGGRGTDTQYF. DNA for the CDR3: TGTGCCAGTAGTATAGGGGGGAGGGGGACAGATACGCAGTATTTT. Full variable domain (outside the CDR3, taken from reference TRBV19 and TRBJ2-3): DGGITQSPKYLFRKEGQNVTLSCEQNLNHDAMYWYRQDPGQGLRLIYYSQIVNDFQKGDIAEGYSVSREKKESFPLTVTSAQKNPTAFYLCASSIGGRGTDTQYFGPGTRLTVL.

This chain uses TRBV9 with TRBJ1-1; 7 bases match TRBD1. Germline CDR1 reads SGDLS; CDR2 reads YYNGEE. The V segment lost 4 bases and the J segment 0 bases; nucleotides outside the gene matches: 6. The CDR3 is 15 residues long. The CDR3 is CASSPTGQLNTEAFF. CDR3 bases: TGTGCCAGCAGCCCTACGGGACAGTTGAACACTGAAGCTTTCTTT.

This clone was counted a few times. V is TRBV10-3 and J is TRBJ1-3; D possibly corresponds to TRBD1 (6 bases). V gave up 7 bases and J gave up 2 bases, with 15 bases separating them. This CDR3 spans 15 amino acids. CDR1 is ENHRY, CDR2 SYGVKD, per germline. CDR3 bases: TGTGCCATCACATGGAACAGGGACCCTGGAAACACCATATATTTT. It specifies CAITWNRDPGNTIYF.

CDR3: CASSEAVEQGQGITGELFF. The CDR3 DNA follows: TGTGCCAGCAGTGAAGCGGTAGAACAGGGGCAAGGGATAACCGGGGAGCTGTTTTTT. The rearrangement joins TRBV6-1 to TRBJ2-2; 7 bases are shared with TRBD1. V lost 0 bases and J lost 5; bases outside the gene matches: 15. This CDR3 spans 19 amino acids. The germline gives CDR1 MNHNS, CDR2 SASEGT.

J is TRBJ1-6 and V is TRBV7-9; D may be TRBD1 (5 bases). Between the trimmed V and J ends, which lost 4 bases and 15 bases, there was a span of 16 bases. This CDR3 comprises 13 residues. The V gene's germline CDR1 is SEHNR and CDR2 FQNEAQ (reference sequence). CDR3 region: CASSSQGPSGLHF. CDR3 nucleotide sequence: TGTGCCAGCAGCTCTCAGGGCCCCTCAGGCCTCCACTTT.

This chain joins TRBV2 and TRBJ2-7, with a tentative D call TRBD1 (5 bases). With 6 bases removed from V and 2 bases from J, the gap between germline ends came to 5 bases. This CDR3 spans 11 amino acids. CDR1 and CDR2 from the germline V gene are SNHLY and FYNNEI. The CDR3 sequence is CASRDTYEQYF. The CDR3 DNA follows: TGTGCCAGCAGGGACACCTACGAGCAGTACTTC. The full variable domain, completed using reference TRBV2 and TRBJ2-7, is EPEVTQTPSHQVTQMGQEVILRCVPISNHLYFYWYRQILGQKVEFLVSFYNNEISEKSEIFDDQFSVERPDGSNFTLKIRSTKLEDSAMYFCASRDTYEQYFGPGTRLTVT.

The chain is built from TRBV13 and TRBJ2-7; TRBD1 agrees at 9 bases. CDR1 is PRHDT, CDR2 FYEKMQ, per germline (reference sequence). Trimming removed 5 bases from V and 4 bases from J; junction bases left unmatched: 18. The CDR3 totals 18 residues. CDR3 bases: TGTGCCAGCAGCACCCGGGACAGGGCAATAGGGGAGTTATACGAGCAGTACTTC. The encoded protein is CASSTRDRAIGELYEQYF. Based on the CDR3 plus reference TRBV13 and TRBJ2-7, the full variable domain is AAGVIQSPRHLIKEKRETATLKCYPIPRHDTVYWYQQGPGQDPQFLISFYEKMQSDKGSIPDRFSAQQFSDYHSELNMSSLELGDSALYFCASSTRDRAIGELYEQYFGPGTRLTVT.

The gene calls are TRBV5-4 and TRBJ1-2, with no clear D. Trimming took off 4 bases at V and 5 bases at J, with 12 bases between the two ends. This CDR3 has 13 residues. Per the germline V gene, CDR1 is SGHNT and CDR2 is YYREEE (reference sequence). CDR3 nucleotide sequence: TGTGCCAGCAGCACCGGGAACGGGTATGGCTACACCTTC. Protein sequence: CASSTGNGYGYTF. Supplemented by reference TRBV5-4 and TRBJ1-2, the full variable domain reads ETGVTQSPTHLIKTRGQQVTLRCSSQSGHNTVSWYQQALGQGPQFIFQYYREEENGRGNFPPRFSGLQFPNYSSELNVNALELDDSALYLCASSTGNGYGYTFGSGTRLTVV.

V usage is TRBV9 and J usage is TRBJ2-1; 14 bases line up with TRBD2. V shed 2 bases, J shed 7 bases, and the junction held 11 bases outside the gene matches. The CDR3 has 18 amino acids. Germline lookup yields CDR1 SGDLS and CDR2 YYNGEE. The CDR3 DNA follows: TGTGCCAGCAGCGTGTCGTCGGGGACTAGCGGGAGTACGAATGAGCAGTTCTTC. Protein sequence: CASSVSSGTSGSTNEQFF. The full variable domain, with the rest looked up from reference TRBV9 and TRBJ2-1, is DSGVTQTPKHLITATGQRVTLRCSPRSGDLSVYWYQQSLDQGLQFLIQYYNGEERAKGNILERFSAQQFPDLHSELNLSSLELGDSALYFCASSVSSGTSGSTNEQFFGPGTRLTVL.

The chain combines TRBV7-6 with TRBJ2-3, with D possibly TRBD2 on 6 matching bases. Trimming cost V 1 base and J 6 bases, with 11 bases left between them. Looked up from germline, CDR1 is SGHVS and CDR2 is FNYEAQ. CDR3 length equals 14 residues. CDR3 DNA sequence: TGTGCCAGCAGCTTAGAGCTGGCGGGGGATACGCAGTATTTT. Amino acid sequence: CASSLELAGDTQYF.

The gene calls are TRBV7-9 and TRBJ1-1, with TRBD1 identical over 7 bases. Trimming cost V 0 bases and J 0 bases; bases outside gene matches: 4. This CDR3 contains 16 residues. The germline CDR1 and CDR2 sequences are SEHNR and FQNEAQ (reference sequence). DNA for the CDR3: TGTGCCAGCAGCTTAGCGGGACAGCAATTGAACACTGAAGCTTTCTTT. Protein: CASSLAGQQLNTEAFF.

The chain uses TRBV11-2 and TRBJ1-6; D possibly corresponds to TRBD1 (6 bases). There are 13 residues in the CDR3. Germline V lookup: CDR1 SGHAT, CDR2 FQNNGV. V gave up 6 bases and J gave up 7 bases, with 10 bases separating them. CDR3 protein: CASRGHTNSPLHF. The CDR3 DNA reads TGTGCCAGCAGGGGACATACCAATTCACCCCTCCACTTT. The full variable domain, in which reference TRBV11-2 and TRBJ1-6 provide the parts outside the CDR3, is EAGVAQSPRYKIIEKRQSVAFWCNPISGHATLYWYQQILGQGPKLLIQFQNNGVVDDSQLPKDRFSAERLKGVDSTLKIQPAKLEDSAVYLCASRGHTNSPLHFGNGTRLTVT.

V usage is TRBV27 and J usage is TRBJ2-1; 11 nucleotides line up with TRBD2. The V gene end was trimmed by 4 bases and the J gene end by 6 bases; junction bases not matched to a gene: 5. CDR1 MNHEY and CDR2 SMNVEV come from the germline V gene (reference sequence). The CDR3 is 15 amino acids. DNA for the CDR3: TGTGCCAGCAGTTCGGGACTAGCGGAGTCCAATGAGCAGTTCTTC. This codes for CASSSGLAESNEQFF.

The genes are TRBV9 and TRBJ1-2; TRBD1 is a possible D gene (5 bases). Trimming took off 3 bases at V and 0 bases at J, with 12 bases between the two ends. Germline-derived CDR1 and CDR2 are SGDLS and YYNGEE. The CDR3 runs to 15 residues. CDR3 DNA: TGTGCCAGCAGCGCCCTGGGGCTTGCTAACTATGGCTACACCTTC. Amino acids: CASSALGLANYGYTF. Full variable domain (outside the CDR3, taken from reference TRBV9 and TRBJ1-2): DSGVTQTPKHLITATGQRVTLRCSPRSGDLSVYWYQQSLDQGLQFLIQYYNGEERAKGNILERFSAQQFPDLHSELNLSSLELGDSALYFCASSALGLANYGYTFGSGTRLTVV.